The clone carrying this T cell receptor (beta chain) showed up many times. Its specificity is not known. Germline CDR1 is DFQATT and CDR2 is SNEGSKA (reference sequence). The CDR3 runs 12 residues. V was cut by 5 bases and J by 6 bases, with 13 bases left in between. Donors ranged from about 6 to 90 years old and were healthy Caucasians in Russia. Total RNA extraction produced at least 6 micrograms (per sample) for the study. These data are taken from a study of blood T cells in healthy people across ages. General study points: In long-lived donors, naive CD4+ cell counts and diversity exceeded those of aged donors.

Then a second PCR, running roughly 7 to 11 cycles, was carried out with a sample-barcoded 5' primer and a J-beta primer mix. CDR3-containing paired-end reads numbering at least 2.5 million came from each sample. MiXCR, run by TCRdb on the 5' RACE reads, gives a single entry per CDR3 protein. The table records over 550,000 distinct CDR3 sequences, around 31% of them present only once. J is TRBJ1-2 and V is TRBV20-1, with D maybe TRBD1 (6 bases). Sequenced material: blood. This clonotype originated in a woman of 80 years or more in good health. DNA for the CDR3: TGCAGTGCTCAGCTGAGGGGGGATGGCTACACCTTC. The encoded protein is CSAQLRGDGYTF.